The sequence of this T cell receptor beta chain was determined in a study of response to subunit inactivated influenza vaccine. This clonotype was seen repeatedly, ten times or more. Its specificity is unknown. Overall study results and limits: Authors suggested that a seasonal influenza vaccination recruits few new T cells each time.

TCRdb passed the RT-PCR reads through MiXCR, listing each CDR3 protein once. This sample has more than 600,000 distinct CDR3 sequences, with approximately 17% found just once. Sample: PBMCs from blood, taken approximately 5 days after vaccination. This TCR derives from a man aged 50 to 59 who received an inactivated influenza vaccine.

CDR3 bases: TGCGCCAGCAGCCAAGATCGGGGAGAGACCCAGTACTTC. The encoded protein is CASSQDRGETQYF. The chain combines TRBV4-3 with TRBJ2-5, with TRBD2 as a possible D gene (5 bases). The CDR3 covers 13 residues. Germline-derived CDR1 and CDR2 are LGHNA and YSLEER. Trimming took 0 bases from V and 4 from J, leaving 6 bases between them.